The 26 T cell receptor beta chains in this list originate from one sample, sequenced in a study of blood T cell repertoires in COVID-19. Profiled with immunoSEQ multiplex PCR; TCRdb holds only in-frame clones, not every one. The data hold tens of thousands of clones, with 80% observed a single time. The sample taken for sequencing was peripheral blood. All receptors derive from a woman aged 80 or over with acute or convalescent COVID-19.

This clone turned up a few times. J is TRBJ2-1 and V is TRBV11-3; no firm D call. Trimming took 0 bases from V and 6 from J, leaving 9 bases between them. The CDR3 is made up of 14 amino acids. The germline gives CDR1 SGHNT, CDR2 YENEEA. The CDR3 bases are TGTGCCAGCAGCTTAGATTTGGGCAGCAATGAGCAGTTCTTC. This codes for CASSLDLGSNEQFF.

This chain connects TRBV29-1 to TRBJ2-3; TRBD2 matches 7 bases. The CDR3 covers 14 residues. V was pared by 7 bases and J by 4 bases, with 11 bases of the junction left unmatched. CDR1 is SQVTM, CDR2 ANQGSEA, per germline. The CDR3 loop reads CSGTGGGVADTQYF. The CDR3 region has the DNA TGCAGCGGAACCGGCGGGGGAGTTGCAGATACGCAGTATTTT.

This chain uses TRBV9 with TRBJ1-1; D might be TRBD1 (6 bases). The CDR3 is made up of 15 amino acids. Deletions cut 3 bases from V and 1 base from J, with 13 bases between. Germline V gives CDR1 SGDLS, CDR2 YYNGEE. CDR3 DNA sequence: TGTGCCAGCAGCGCTAGGGGGACGGAGAACACTGAAGCTTTCTTT. Translation gives CASSARGTENTEAFF.

This rearrangement joins TRBV30 to TRBJ1-6; D perhaps matches TRBD1 (5 bases). Trimming removed 5 bases from V and 7 bases from J, with 18 bases in between. CDR1 is GTSNPN, CDR2 SVGIG, per germline (reference sequence). The length of the CDR3 is 15 residues. The CDR3 coding sequence is TGTGCCTGGGGGCCCGCGCGGGACCCCAATTCACCCCTCCACTTT. Translation: CAWGPARDPNSPLHF.

The chain carries TRBV5-1 and TRBJ2-1, with 7 bases aligning to TRBD1. With V trimmed by 3 bases and J by 5 bases, 5 bases remained unmatched. Germline CDR1 is SGHRS and CDR2 is YFSETQ. The CDR3 consists of 14 residues. CDR3 sequence reads: CASSSLTGNNEQFF. The CDR3 nucleotides are TGCGCCAGCAGCTCGCTGACAGGGAACAATGAGCAGTTCTTC.

The chain recombines TRBV7-6 with TRBJ1-6, with TRBD1 identical over 10 bases. There are 15 residues in the CDR3. The germline V gene has CDR1 SGHVS and CDR2 FNYEAQ. V shed 1 base, J shed 9 bases, and the junction held 3 bases outside the gene matches. CDR3 nucleotides: TGTGCCAGCAGCTTAGTGTGGGACAGGGGTTCACCCCTCCACTTT. Translating it yields CASSLVWDRGSPLHF. The whole variable domain, remainder taken from reference TRBV7-6 and TRBJ1-6, is GAGVSQSPRYKVTKRGQDVALRCDPISGHVSLYWYRQALGQGPEFLTYFNYEAQQDKSGLPNDRFSAERPEGSISTLTIQRTEQRDSAMYRCASSLVWDRGSPLHFGNGTRLTVT.

This rearrangement joins TRBV5-1 to TRBJ2-4, with 9 bases identical to TRBD2. The J segment lost 5 bases and the V segment lost 0 bases, leaving 9 bases of the junction unmatched. Germline loops: CDR1 SGHRS, CDR2 YFSETQ. The CDR3 loop spans 17 amino acids. The chain's CDR3 is CASSLEWAGGPQNIQYF. As DNA, the CDR3 is TGCGCCAGCAGCTTGGAATGGGCGGGAGGGCCCCAAAACATTCAGTACTTC.

The chain is built from TRBV18 and TRBJ2-5, with TRBD2 identical over 8 bases. This CDR3 is built from 19 residues. With V trimmed by 2 bases and J by 1 base, 15 bases remained unmatched. Per germline, CDR1 KGHSH and CDR2 LQKENI. The CDR3 region is CASSPNPIQSGGAQETQYF. The DNA for the CDR3 is TGTGCCAGCTCACCAAACCCCATCCAATCCGGGGGGGCCCAAGAGACCCAGTACTTC.

The chain employs TRBV19 and TRBJ1-5, with D uncertain. The germline CDR1 and CDR2 sequences are LNHDA and SQIVND (reference sequence). V dropped 3 bases and J dropped 4 bases, with 10 bases sitting between them. The CDR3 consists of 14 residues. The CDR3 is CASSIWRINQPQHF. The CDR3 region has the DNA TGTGCCAGTAGTATCTGGCGGATTAATCAGCCCCAGCATTTT.

The chain couples TRBV2 to TRBJ1-2; 8 bases align to TRBD1. The CDR3 sequence is 12 residues long. After removal of 7 bases from V and 6 bases from J, the junction contained 4 bases not matched to a gene. Germline CDR1 SNHLY, CDR2 FYNNEI. The CDR3 DNA is TGTGCCAGCACCGGGACAGGACATGGCTACACCTTC. Translated, it gives CASTGTGHGYTF.

The rearrangement uses TRBV5-6 and TRBJ2-1; 10 bases match TRBD2. Germline CDR1 is SGHDT and CDR2 is YYEEEE. CDR3 length: 18 residues. The V gene end was trimmed by 4 bases and the J gene end by 3 bases; junction bases not matched to a gene: 13. The CDR3 loop reads CASSPQPTSGEFYNEQFF. The CDR3 DNA is TGTGCCAGCAGCCCTCAGCCCACTAGCGGGGAATTCTACAATGAGCAGTTCTTC.

This chain links TRBV15 with TRBJ2-7; no clear D gene. This CDR3 is 14 amino acids long. Germline-derived CDR1 and CDR2 are LNHNV and YYDKDF (reference sequence). The V gene lost 1 base and the J gene lost 0 bases, with 7 bases spanning the gap. CDR3 loop: CATSRGGFSYEQYF. Written as DNA, the CDR3 is TGTGCCACCAGCAGAGGCGGCTTCTCCTACGAGCAGTACTTC.

This clone came up a few times. The CDR3 coding sequence is TGTGCCAGCAGCCAAGAGGCAGGGCGAGGTAATGAGCAGTTCTTC. Translation: CASSQEAGRGNEQFF. This rearrangement joins TRBV14 to TRBJ2-1; possibly TRBD1 for D (5 bases). The CDR3 length is 15 residues. Per germline, CDR1 SGHDN and CDR2 FVKESK. The V and J ends lost 0 bases and 7 bases respectively, with 13 bases between them.

The chain couples TRBV3-1 (or the pseudogene TRBV3-2) to TRBJ2-7; 7 bases fit TRBD2. CDR1 and CDR2 (germline): LGHDT, YNNKEL (reference sequence). V was clipped by 0 bases and J by 4 bases; unmatched bases: 6. This CDR3 contains 15 residues. CDR3 sequence: CASSQDSSGAYEQYF. In DNA, the CDR3 is TGTGCCAGCAGCCAAGATTCGAGCGGGGCTTACGAGCAGTACTTC.

The gene calls are TRBV9 and TRBJ2-1, with D possibly being TRBD2 (6 bases). Per the germline V gene, CDR1 is SGDLS and CDR2 is YYNGEE. With 3 bases removed from V and 6 bases from J, the gap between germline ends came to 13 bases. CDR3 length equals 14 residues. The chain's CDR3 is CASSGSLAANEQFF. CDR3 coding DNA: TGTGCCAGCAGCGGATCACTAGCTGCCAATGAGCAGTTCTTC.

This chain links TRBV15 with TRBJ2-1; D perhaps matches TRBD1 (7 bases). CDR1 LNHNV and CDR2 YYDKDF come from the germline V gene (reference sequence). CDR3 length: 17 amino acids. Trimming cost V 2 bases and J 8 bases, with 22 bases left between them. DNA for the CDR3: TGTGCCACCAGCAGATTAGGACTACAGGGGCGGGGATATGAGCAGTTCTTC. It yields the protein CATSRLGLQGRGYEQFF.

The chain links TRBV7-3 to TRBJ1-5, with D possibly matching TRBD1 (6 bases). Germline V lookup: CDR1 SGHTA, CDR2 FQGTGA. Trimming shortened V by 6 bases and J by 7 bases, and 13 bases separated the two germline ends. The CDR3 consists of 13 residues. The CDR3 sequence is CASSPNRDQPQHF. The CDR3 DNA reads TGTGCCAGCAGTCCTAACAGGGACCAGCCCCAGCATTTT. Using reference TRBV7-3 and TRBJ1-5 for the parts outside the CDR3, the full variable domain is GAGVSQTPSNKVTEKGKYVELRCDPISGHTALYWYRQSLGQGPEFLIYFQGTGAADDSGLPNDRFFAVRPEGSVSTLKIQRTERGDSAVYLCASSPNRDQPQHFGDGTRLSIL.

The V and J genes are TRBV10-1 and TRBJ2-1; 12 bases map to TRBD2. This CDR3 contains 18 residues. Germline trimming cut 0 bases from V and 4 bases from J; bases unmatched to any gene: 7. Germline CDR1 and CDR2: WNHNN and SYGVQD (reference sequence). This chain's CDR3 is CASSESVTSGGSYNEQFF. DNA of the CDR3: TGCGCCAGCAGTGAGTCCGTGACTAGCGGGGGCAGTTACAATGAGCAGTTCTTC.

This clone was observed a few times. Written as DNA, the CDR3 is TGTGCCAGCAGCCTCAACAGGGGCGTTGAGCAGTTCTTC. Amino acid sequence: CASSLNRGVEQFF. V and J are TRBV6-5 and TRBJ2-1, with 7 bases lining up with TRBD1. The CDR3 has 13 residues. V was clipped by 6 bases and J by 9 bases; unmatched bases: 8. Germline loops: CDR1 MNHEY, CDR2 SVGAGI.

The chain links TRBV6-5 to TRBJ2-3, with 9 bases that match TRBD1. CDR3 length equals 16 residues. Germline V gene lookup returns CDR1 MNHEY and CDR2 SVGAGI. V gave up 4 bases and J gave up 4 bases; unmatched junction bases: 9. This CDR3 is CASSSTGTGLSDTQYF. CDR3 coding DNA: TGTGCCAGCAGTTCCACAGGGACAGGGTTGTCAGATACGCAGTATTTT.

This clone is a singleton in its sample. The chain has TRBV19 and TRBJ2-1; a weak D match, TRBD1 (5 bases). CDR1 LNHDA and CDR2 SQIVND come from the germline V gene (reference sequence). The germline V and J ends were trimmed by 6 bases and 8 bases, with 20 bases remaining between them. This CDR3 is built from 15 residues. This chain's CDR3 is CASSSAHGAKDEQFF. CDR3 nucleotides: TGTGCCAGTAGCTCCGCCCATGGGGCGAAGGATGAGCAGTTCTTC.

V and J are TRBV5-1 and TRBJ1-3; the match to TRBD1 covers 8 bases. J was trimmed by 3 bases and V by 3 bases; bases with no gene match: 5. The CDR3 spans 15 residues. Germline V CDR1 and CDR2: SGHRS, YFSETQ. The CDR3 DNA follows: TGCGCCAGCAGCTCAACAGGGGGAGGTGGAAACACCATATATTTT. This translates into CASSSTGGGGNTIYF.

The CDR3 bases are TGTGCCAGCAGCCCTGGCGGGGCTAGCTACGAGCAGTACTTC. Its protein is CASSPGGASYEQYF. This chain connects TRBV11-1 to TRBJ2-7; a weak D match, TRBD2 (6 bases). Germline V gene lookup returns CDR1 SGHAT and CDR2 FQDESV (reference sequence). This CDR3 contains 14 residues. Between the trimmed V and J ends, which lost 5 bases and 3 bases, there was a span of 14 bases.

The V gene is TRBV9, the J gene TRBJ2-1, with 8 nucleotides matching TRBD2. The germline V gene has CDR1 SGDLS and CDR2 YYNGEE. With 4 bases clipped from V and 4 bases from J, the junction kept 10 bases outside the gene matches. This CDR3 has 16 residues. The CDR3 coding sequence is TGTGCCAGCAGCCCAGTGGTGGCGGGGGGATACAATGAGCAGTTCTTC. Amino acids: CASSPVVAGGYNEQFF.

This chain joins TRBV6-1 and TRBJ1-4; 9 nucleotides line up with TRBD1. V lost 0 bases to trimming and J lost 6 bases; unmatched junction nucleotides: 5. This CDR3 is 16 amino acids long. Germline assignment: CDR1 MNHNS and CDR2 SASEGT. The CDR3 loop reads CASSEAVGQGYEKLFF. The CDR3 DNA sequence: TGTGCCAGCAGTGAAGCTGTTGGACAGGGGTATGAAAAACTGTTTTTT.

J is TRBJ2-3 and V is TRBV7-8; TRBD2 agrees at 11 bases. This CDR3 spans 17 amino acids. Germline V CDR1 and CDR2: SGHVS, FQNEAQ. V was pared by 4 bases and J by 0 bases, with 6 bases of the junction left unmatched. The CDR3 DNA is TGTGCCAGCAGCTCCCAACGGACTAGCGGGAGCACAGATACGCAGTATTTT. Translation gives CASSSQRTSGSTDTQYF. Full variable domain (missing parts from reference TRBV7-8 and TRBJ2-3): GAGVSQSPRYKVAKRGQDVALRCDPISGHVSLFWYQQALGQGPEFLTYFQNEAQLDKSGLPSDRFFAERPEGSVSTLKIQRTQQEDSAVYLCASSSQRTSGSTDTQYFGPGTRLTVL.